The rows below give T cell receptor beta chains drawn from one sample of a study of blood T cell repertoires in COVID-19. Produced via immunoSEQ multiplex PCR; TCRdb's table is partial and in-frame only. In the table there are a few hundred thousand clones, around 89% of which are singletons. Sequencing was carried out using peripheral blood. The receptors were gathered from a woman under 40 who had recovered from COVID-19. Both conserved end residues are trimmed from each CDR3. Each record gives: V gene, clone size, CDR3 protein. Clone size, where shown, is once, few, many, or a class for clones that have expanded.

v_call: TRBV5-1; clone_size: NA; cdr3_aa: ASSTGTGAAGLF
v_call: TRBV7-8; clone_size: NA; cdr3_aa: ASSGRLPAGDTQY
v_call: TRBV13; clone_size: NA; cdr3_aa: ASSLGPDNQPQH
v_call: TRBV5-4; clone_size: NA; cdr3_aa: ASSGEGGPFLPLH
v_call: TRBV27; clone_size: NA; cdr3_aa: ASSLGQRRDTQY
v_call: TRBV7-2; clone_size: NA; cdr3_aa: ASSPGGGAFSYEQY
v_call: TRBV6-6; clone_size: NA; cdr3_aa: ASSHTPGLGY
v_call: TRBV24-1; clone_size: NA; cdr3_aa: ATSEPTGDYGYT
v_call: TRBV6-6; clone_size: few; cdr3_aa: ASREGFNTEAF
v_call: TRBV5-6; clone_size: NA; cdr3_aa: ASSRGLAGDTQY
v_call: TRBV5-6; clone_size: NA; cdr3_aa: ASSLVQGYEQY
v_call: TRBV27; clone_size: NA; cdr3_aa: ATKRFRDTEAF
v_call: TRBV6-1; clone_size: NA; cdr3_aa: ASSDRENSPLH
v_call: TRBV4-2; clone_size: NA; cdr3_aa: ASSQVPRTASEAF
v_call: TRBV7-8; clone_size: NA; cdr3_aa: ASSPKTGASFQPQH
v_call: TRBV7-3; clone_size: NA; cdr3_aa: ASSLSTSGGEQY
v_call: TRBV7-6; clone_size: NA; cdr3_aa: ASSFSGSGPNEQF
v_call: TRBV19; clone_size: NA; cdr3_aa: ASRSMGQVADTQY
v_call: TRBV6-2/TRBV6-3; clone_size: NA; cdr3_aa: ASSSSHQPQH
v_call: TRBV30; clone_size: many; cdr3_aa: AGKREQANYGYT
v_call: TRBV18; clone_size: NA; cdr3_aa: ASSPRDRTVTDTQY
v_call: TRBV9; clone_size: NA; cdr3_aa: ASSVAGGLSYEQY
v_call: TRBV4-1; clone_size: NA; cdr3_aa: ASSQDGTSNYGYT
v_call: TRBV28; clone_size: once; cdr3_aa: ASNPRAHHTEAF
v_call: TRBV7-2; clone_size: NA; cdr3_aa: ASSLAGQLSYEQY
v_call: TRBV6-5; clone_size: once; cdr3_aa: ASSYRDIPYEQY
v_call: TRBV11-2; clone_size: NA; cdr3_aa: ASSLGEDYGNTIY
v_call: TRBV7-9; clone_size: NA; cdr3_aa: ASSLAGQGENYGYT
v_call: TRBV7-2; clone_size: NA; cdr3_aa: ASSFAGNYGYT
v_call: TRBV15; clone_size: few; cdr3_aa: ATSKIADTQY
v_call: TRBV19; clone_size: NA; cdr3_aa: ASRLQGATEAF
v_call: TRBV29-1; clone_size: NA; cdr3_aa: SVGRGLDTAF
v_call: TRBV5-5; clone_size: NA; cdr3_aa: ASSPYQQADTQY
v_call: TRBV2; clone_size: few; cdr3_aa: ASSQTGSKASYEQY
v_call: TRBV7-3; clone_size: NA; cdr3_aa: ASSVQGNTEAF
v_call: TRBV10-3; clone_size: NA; cdr3_aa: AISNRDGTEAF
v_call: TRBV3-1/TRBV3-2; clone_size: NA; cdr3_aa: ASSQNPQGAQY
v_call: TRBV14; clone_size: NA; cdr3_aa: ASSQDRGEQY
v_call: TRBV5-5; clone_size: once; cdr3_aa: ASSFGQGSGNTIY
v_call: TRBV27; clone_size: NA; cdr3_aa: ASSFTSGGYSYNEQF
v_call: TRBV29-1; clone_size: NA; cdr3_aa: SLRTGGGYT
v_call: TRBV7-6; clone_size: NA; cdr3_aa: ASSLQGGNTEAF
v_call: TRBV2; clone_size: NA; cdr3_aa: ASSAGGGETQY
v_call: TRBV23-1; clone_size: NA; cdr3_aa: ASSQSAGQGAPDTQY
v_call: TRBV4-1; clone_size: NA; cdr3_aa: ASSQESGETQY
v_call: TRBV29-1; clone_size: NA; cdr3_aa: SVGALVGATGELF
v_call: TRBV6-1; clone_size: NA; cdr3_aa: ASSEGHPSYEQY
v_call: TRBV2; clone_size: NA; cdr3_aa: ASSGTANQPQH
v_call: TRBV7-2; clone_size: once; cdr3_aa: ASSLKTHFREQY
v_call: TRBV7-2; clone_size: NA; cdr3_aa: ASSLGTGTYNEQF
v_call: TRBV28; clone_size: NA; cdr3_aa: ASRQAGTSNTDTQY
v_call: TRBV5-1; clone_size: NA; cdr3_aa: ASSVLETQY
v_call: TRBV15; clone_size: NA; cdr3_aa: ATSRGGGVAYNSPLH
v_call: TRBV18; clone_size: NA; cdr3_aa: ASSPEQGNEQY
v_call: TRBV21-1; clone_size: NA; cdr3_aa: ASSAPGQGDEKLF
v_call: TRBV7-9; clone_size: NA; cdr3_aa: ASSLTAGGLDTQY
v_call: TRBV28; clone_size: NA; cdr3_aa: ASSPLGRIEKLF
v_call: TRBV28; clone_size: NA; cdr3_aa: ASSLNGQAVYGYT